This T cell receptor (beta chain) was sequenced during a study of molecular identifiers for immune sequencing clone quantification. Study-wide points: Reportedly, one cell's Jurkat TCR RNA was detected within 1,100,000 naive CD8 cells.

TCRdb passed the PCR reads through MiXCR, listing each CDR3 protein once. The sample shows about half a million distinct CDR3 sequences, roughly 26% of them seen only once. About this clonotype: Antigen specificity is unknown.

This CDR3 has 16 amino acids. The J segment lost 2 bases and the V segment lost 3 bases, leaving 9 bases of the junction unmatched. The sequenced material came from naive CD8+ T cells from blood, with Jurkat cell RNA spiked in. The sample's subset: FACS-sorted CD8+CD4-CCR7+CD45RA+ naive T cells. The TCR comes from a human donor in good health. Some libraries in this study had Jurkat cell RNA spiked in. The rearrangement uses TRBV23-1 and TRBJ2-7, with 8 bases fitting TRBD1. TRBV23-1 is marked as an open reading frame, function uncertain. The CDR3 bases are TGCGCCAGCAGTCACCCCGACAGGGGATCCCCCTACGAGCAGTACTTC. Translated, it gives CASSHPDRGSPYEQYF.